These T cell receptor beta chains were read from a single sample in a study of blood T cell repertoires in COVID-19. Measured with immunoSEQ multiplex PCR; TCRdb has only the in-frame clones, and not every one. The top ten hold about a sixth of the sample, which has fewer than 250,000 clones, more than 65% seen once. The sequenced material came from PBMCs or T cells enriched from blood (not recorded which). The receptor source for this set is a woman aged 50 to 65 with acute COVID-19. The CDR3 runs from the conserved cysteine through the conserved F or W. Fields, in order: V gene, CDR3 length, clone size, D gene, J gene, CDR3 DNA, CDR3 protein. D genes are given only for firm matches. Expanded clones are given a class, and other clones once, few, many or no size at all.

>TRBV19|15|NA|NA|TRBJ1-5
TGTGCCAGTAAAGACAGGCCACCTTCATATCAGCCCCAGCATTTT
CASKDRPPSYQPQHF
>TRBV10-3|16|NA|NA|TRBJ1-4
TGTGCCATCAGACCCGCGGGGACTCCGACTAATGAAAAACTGTTTTTT
CAIRPAGTPTNEKLFF
>TRBV5-1|14|NA|NA|TRBJ1-6
TGCGCCAGCAGCTTGGGCCAGGGTGGATCACCCCTCCACTTT
CASSLGQGGSPLHF
>TRBV18|15|NA|TRBD1|TRBJ1-2
TGTGCCAGCTCACCCCGGGACAGCCCTAACTATGGCTACACCTTC
CASSPRDSPNYGYTF
>TRBV28|12|few|NA|TRBJ1-5
TGTGCCAGCAGTTTTAAAGGAGGGCCCCAGCATTTT
CASSFKGGPQHF
>TRBV2|13|NA|TRBD1|TRBJ2-5
TGTGCCAGCACCCGACAGGGCGGAGAGACCCAGTACTTC
CASTRQGGETQYF
>TRBV6-5|15|NA|TRBD1|TRBJ1-5
TGTGCCAGCAGCCTCACAGGGGAGGGCAATCAGCCCCAGCATTTT
CASSLTGEGNQPQHF
>TRBV5-1|15|once|TRBD1|TRBJ1-2
TGCGCCAGCAGCCAAGCCTCTGGACAGGGCTATGGCTACACCTTC
CASSQASGQGYGYTF
>TRBV27|13|NA|NA|TRBJ1-5
TGTGCCAGCAGTTCTGGTCGGAATCAGCCCCAGCATTTT
CASSSGRNQPQHF
>TRBV28|12|NA|NA|TRBJ1-1
TGTGCCAGCAATCGACACCCCACTGAAGCTTTCTTT
CASNRHPTEAFF
>TRBV19|17|NA|NA|TRBJ2-2
TGTGCCAGTAGTTTGGGAAGGGGTTCGAAAAAGGCCGGGGAGCTGTTTTTT
CASSLGRGSKKAGELFF
>TRBV28|17|NA|NA|TRBJ1-1
TGTGCCAGCAGTTTGATTCCACGGGGGACCTCGAACACTGAAGCTTTCTTT
CASSLIPRGTSNTEAFF
>TRBV11-2|13|NA|NA|TRBJ1-2
TGTGCCAGCAGCCCCAGCCGCGCAGGTGGCTACACCTTC
CASSPSRAGGYTF
>TRBV30|14|few|TRBD1|TRBJ1-3
TGTGCCTGGGGGACAGGGCTCGGAGGAAACACCATATATTTT
CAWGTGLGGNTIYF
>TRBV5-1|14|NA|NA|TRBJ1-1
TGCGCCAGCAGACTAACACTCTGGGACACTGAAGCTTTCTTT
CASRLTLWDTEAFF
>TRBV4-1|14|NA|TRBD1|TRBJ2-5
TGCGCCAGCAGCCAATCGGGACAGCAAGAGACCCAGTACTTC
CASSQSGQQETQYF
>TRBV6-2/TRBV6-3|14|NA|NA|TRBJ1-4
TGTGCCAGCAGTTGGGTGGGCACCAATGAAAAACTGTTTTTT
CASSWVGTNEKLFF
>TRBV28|13|NA|NA|TRBJ1-4
TGTGCCAGCAGTGGCGGGGGGGTTGAAAAACTGTTTTTT
CASSGGGVEKLFF
>TRBV6-6|14|NA|NA|TRBJ1-2
TGTGCCAGCCTAGGGGTCTCAGCTAACTATGGCTACACCTTC
CASLGVSANYGYTF
>TRBV5-4|17|NA|TRBD1|TRBJ2-3
TGTGCCAGCAGCTTGGGGCCACAGGGGGGATCGTCGGATACGCAGTATTTT
CASSLGPQGGSSDTQYF
>TRBV7-2|13|NA|TRBD1|TRBJ1-1
TGTGCCAGCAGACAGGGGCGGAACACTGAAGCTTTCTTT
CASRQGRNTEAFF
>TRBV6-4|14|NA|NA|TRBJ1-1
TGTGCCAGCAGGACTTATGGAGCGGGCACTGAAGCTTTCTTT
CASRTYGAGTEAFF
>TRBV7-8|12|NA|NA|TRBJ2-3
TGTGCCAGCAGCCTTAGGAGAGATACGCAGTATTTT
CASSLRRDTQYF
>TRBV7-2|16|once|TRBD1|TRBJ1-2
TGTGCCAGCAGCCGGGAAAGCACAGGGGGCCCCTATGGCTACACCTTC
CASSRESTGGPYGYTF
>TRBV27|15|NA|TRBD1|TRBJ1-6
TGTGCCAGCAGTTCCGACAGGGGGCTGAGTTCACCCCTCCACTTT
CASSSDRGLSSPLHF
>TRBV25-1|16|few|NA|TRBJ2-1
TGTGCCAGCAGTGAATCTGTGGGGAGCACGGGTAATGAGCAGTTCTTC
CASSESVGSTGNEQFF
>TRBV5-1|18|few|NA|TRBJ1-1
TGCGCCAGCAGTGTGCGGTCGGACTCAGTAGGGTGGGACACTGAAGCTTTCTTT
CASSVRSDSVGWDTEAFF
>TRBV4-1|15|once|NA|TRBJ1-2
TGCGCCAGCAGCCAAGAACCGGGTCGGGGAGGGGGCTACACCTTC
CASSQEPGRGGGYTF
>TRBV7-9|15|NA|TRBD1|TRBJ2-3
TGTGCCAGCAGCTCAATCACAGGGGGCCCAGATACGCAGTATTTT
CASSSITGGPDTQYF
>TRBV2|16|NA|TRBD2|TRBJ2-5
TGTGCCAGCACTGGACTAGCGGAATCGACGCAAGAGACCCAGTACTTC
CASTGLAESTQETQYF
>TRBV3-1/TRBV3-2|15|once|TRBD1|TRBJ2-4
TGTGCCAGCAGCCAAGACCCGACAGGGGAAAACATTCAGTACTTC
CASSQDPTGENIQYF
>TRBV5-6|15|NA|TRBD2|TRBJ2-5
TGTGCCAGCAGCACCGTCCCTGGGGCGGGGGGGACCCAGTACTTC
CASSTVPGAGGTQYF
>TRBV27|13|NA|NA|TRBJ2-1
TGTGCCAGCTCTGCCTACTCCTACAATGAGCAGTTCTTC
CASSAYSYNEQFF
>TRBV9|16|NA|TRBD2|TRBJ2-2
TGTGCCAGCAGCGCAAGAGCGGGGAGGAACACCGGGGAGCTGTTTTTT
CASSARAGRNTGELFF
>TRBV19|14|NA|NA|TRBJ1-5
TGTGCCAGTAGTATAGATCTCTACAATCAGCCCCAGCATTTT
CASSIDLYNQPQHF
>TRBV5-4|13|NA|TRBD1|TRBJ1-2
TGTGCCAGCAGAACACAGGGGAGCTATGGCTACACCTTC
CASRTQGSYGYTF
>TRBV19|15|few|NA|TRBJ1-5
TGTGCCAGTAGTTCAACCGGGAGGCCCAATCAGCCCCAGCATTTT
CASSSTGRPNQPQHF
>TRBV11-2|14|NA|TRBD2|TRBJ2-1
TGTGCCAGCAGCTTAGGACTAGCGGGGTTATGGCAGTTCTTC
CASSLGLAGLWQFF
>TRBV11-3|16|NA|TRBD1|TRBJ2-3
TGTGCCAGCAGCTCACAAAACAGGGGGCAGGGAGATACGCAGTATTTT
CASSSQNRGQGDTQYF
>TRBV11-2|14|NA|NA|TRBJ1-2
TGTGCCAGCAGCGTCTGGGCCTTCGCAGGTGGCTACACCTTC
CASSVWAFAGGYTF
>TRBV20-1|15|NA|NA|TRBJ2-5
TGCAGTGCTAGTCGGTCGGGGGGCTTGGAAGAGACCCAGTACTTC
CSASRSGGLEETQYF
>TRBV18|15|NA|NA|TRBJ1-2
TGTGCCAGCTCACAACGACAGAAATCTAACTATGGCTACACCTTC
CASSQRQKSNYGYTF
>TRBV11-3|13|NA|NA|TRBJ2-3
TGTGCCAGCAGCTTAGGGGGCCCAGATACGCAGTATTTT
CASSLGGPDTQYF
>TRBV13|16|NA|NA|TRBJ2-2
TGTGCCAGCAGCCCTCGGGGGGCGGGGGACACCGGGGAGCTGTTTTTT
CASSPRGAGDTGELFF
>TRBV18|17|NA|NA|TRBJ1-6
TGTGCCAGCTCAGCATCGGCCGGAGGGGCCAGTAATTCACCCCTCCACTTT
CASSASAGGASNSPLHF
>TRBV2|14|NA|NA|TRBJ1-3
TGTGCCAGCAGTGAATCAGGGTCCGGAAACACCATATATTTT
CASSESGSGNTIYF
>TRBV6-5|15|NA|TRBD2|TRBJ2-5
TGTGCCAGCAGACCGGGACTAGCAGCCCAAGAGACCCAGTACTTC
CASRPGLAAQETQYF
>TRBV5-5|15|NA|NA|TRBJ1-5
TGTGCCAGCAGCTTGGGGAGGAAAAGCAATCAGCCCCAGCATTTT
CASSLGRKSNQPQHF
>TRBV2|15|many|TRBD1|TRBJ1-5
TGTGCCAGCACAGAGGGACAGGGTGGCAATCAGCCCCAGCATTTT
CASTEGQGGNQPQHF
>TRBV7-6|13|NA|NA|TRBJ2-3
TGTGCCAGCAGCCCCAGACTGGTAGATACGCAGTATTTT
CASSPRLVDTQYF
>TRBV2|10|NA|NA|TRBJ2-5
TGTGCCAGCGGGGAGGGGGCCCAGTACTTC
CASGEGAQYF
>TRBV7-9|14|once|NA|TRBJ1-1
TGTGCCAGCAGCTCAGCCGGGAGTAACACTGAAGCTTTCTTT
CASSSAGSNTEAFF
>TRBV28|14|NA|NA|TRBJ1-1
TGTGCCAGCAGTTTATGGCGAGAGAACACTGAAGCTTTCTTT
CASSLWRENTEAFF
>TRBV11-2|15|NA|TRBD1|TRBJ1-6
TGTGCCAGCAGCTCGGGGACAGTTGGGAATTCACCCCTCCACTTT
CASSSGTVGNSPLHF
>TRBV10-3|14|NA|NA|TRBJ1-4
TGTGCCATCAGTGAAAATCAGATAAATGAAAAACTGTTTTTT
CAISENQINEKLFF
>TRBV11-2|15|once|TRBD2|TRBJ2-1
TGTGCCAGCAGCGTAGCGGGGGGGCCGAGAGGGGAGCAGTTCTTC
CASSVAGGPRGEQFF
>TRBV18|13|NA|NA|TRBJ1-1
TGTGCCAGCTCACCCGGGAGAGGGACTGAAGCTTTCTTT
CASSPGRGTEAFF